The sequence of this T cell receptor beta chain was determined in a study of low-dose radiotherapy and immunotherapy resistance in tumors. Time point noted: after trial treatment. Sample treatment: LDRT plus nivolumab, ipilimumab, low-dose cyclophosphamide and aspirin (RACIN trial). TRAV- and TRBV-specific primers, spanning alpha and beta chains, primed first-strand cDNA. It was with a constant-region primer and a V-primer adapter that TCRs were amplified over roughly 19 PCR cycles. TCRdb called the reads again in MiXCR, with one record for every CDR3 protein. The repertoire holds about 100,000 distinct CDR3 sequences, with about a fifth as singletons. V lost 3 bases to trimming and J lost 4 bases; unmatched junction nucleotides: 5. Per the germline V gene, CDR1 is DFQATT and CDR2 is SNEGSKA (reference sequence). The length of the CDR3 is 14 residues. This clonotype occurred many times.

V gene TRBV20-1 combines with J gene TRBJ2-1; TRBD2 aligns across 8 bases. The TCR sequence derives from a male donor with prostate cancer. The input for sequencing was PBMCs, taken after low-dose radiotherapy plus immunotherapy. CDR3 sequence reads: CSASAGGSYNEQFF. CDR3 nucleotide sequence: TGCAGTGCTAGTGCGGGGGGCTCATACAATGAGCAGTTCTTC.